This T cell receptor (beta chain) was sequenced for a study of beta chain features in type 1 diabetes. The whole isolated RNA underwent reverse transcription, so sequencing captured expressed TCRB transcripts. TCRdb's copy holds only in-frame clones and misses some; the assay was immunoSEQ multiplex PCR. Here the sample spans more than 300,000 clones, roughly 12% being singletons. The CDR3 runs to 13 residues. V was shortened by 3 bases and J by 3 bases, with 6 bases between the two germline ends. Per the germline V gene, CDR1 is SGHDN and CDR2 is FVKESK. This clonotype was obtained from a young man in good health. The V gene is TRBV14, the J gene TRBJ2-1; D remains ambiguous. Sample: naive CD4+ T cells from blood. CDR3 sequence reads: CASSQGSYNEQFF. The DNA of the CDR3 is TGTGCCAGCAGCCAGGGCAGCTACAATGAGCAGTTCTTC.